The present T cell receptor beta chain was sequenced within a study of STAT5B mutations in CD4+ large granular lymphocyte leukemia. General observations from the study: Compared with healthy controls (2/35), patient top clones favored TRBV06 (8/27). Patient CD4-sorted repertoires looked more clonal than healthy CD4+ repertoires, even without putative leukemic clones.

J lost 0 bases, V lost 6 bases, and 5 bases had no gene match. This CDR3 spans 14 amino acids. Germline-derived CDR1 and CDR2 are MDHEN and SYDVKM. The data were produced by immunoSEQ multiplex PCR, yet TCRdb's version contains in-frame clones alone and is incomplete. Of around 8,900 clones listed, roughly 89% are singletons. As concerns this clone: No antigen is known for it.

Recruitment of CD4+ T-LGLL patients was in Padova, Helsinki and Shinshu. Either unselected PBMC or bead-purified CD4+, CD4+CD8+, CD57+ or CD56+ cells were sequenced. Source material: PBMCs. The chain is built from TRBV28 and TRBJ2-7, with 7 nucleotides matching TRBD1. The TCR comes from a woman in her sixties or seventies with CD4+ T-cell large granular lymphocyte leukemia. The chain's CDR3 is CASRSAGGSYEQYF. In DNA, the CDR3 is TGTGCCAGCAGATCGGCAGGGGGCTCCTACGAGCAGTACTTC.